What follows is one T cell receptor beta chain and its context. Its antigen remains unknown. The data stem from a study of cytotoxic CD8 clonotypes in ibrutinib-treated CLL. Study information: It was after a median approximately eleven months of treatment, range 6 to 36, that response samples were taken.

Sequencing was designed to attain a depth spanning 1 in 200,000 to 1 in 1 million T cells. Libraries were prepared by immunoSEQ multiplex PCR; TCRdb keeps only in-frame clonotypes and omits some of them. The sample holds tens of thousands of clones, approximately 62% seen once. Study results and caveats: Clonality went up at the time of ibrutinib response, stayed stable in sustained remission, and later dropped back toward its baseline level at progression. Public clonotypes, rarely seen, contracted or held steady on treatment.

Germline loops: CDR1 SEHNR, CDR2 FQNEAQ (reference sequence). V was pared by 5 bases and J by 0 bases, with 9 bases of the junction left unmatched. This CDR3 has 16 amino acids. The clonotype was recovered from a human donor with chronic lymphocytic leukemia. Sequenced here: PBMCs, sampled before ibrutinib treatment. The chain joins TRBV7-9 to TRBJ2-7; TRBD1 aligns across 8 bases. The CDR3 region has the DNA TGTGCCAGCAGCCTAAGCTCGGGACAGGCCTCCTACGAGCAGTACTTC. It yields the protein CASSLSSGQASYEQYF. Complete variable domain (other parts from reference TRBV7-9 and TRBJ2-7): DTGVSQNPRHKITKRGQNVTFRCDPISEHNRLYWYRQTLGQGPEFLTYFQNEAQLEKSRLLSDRFSAERPKGSFSTLEIQRTEQGDSAMYLCASSLSSGQASYEQYFGPGTRLTVT.